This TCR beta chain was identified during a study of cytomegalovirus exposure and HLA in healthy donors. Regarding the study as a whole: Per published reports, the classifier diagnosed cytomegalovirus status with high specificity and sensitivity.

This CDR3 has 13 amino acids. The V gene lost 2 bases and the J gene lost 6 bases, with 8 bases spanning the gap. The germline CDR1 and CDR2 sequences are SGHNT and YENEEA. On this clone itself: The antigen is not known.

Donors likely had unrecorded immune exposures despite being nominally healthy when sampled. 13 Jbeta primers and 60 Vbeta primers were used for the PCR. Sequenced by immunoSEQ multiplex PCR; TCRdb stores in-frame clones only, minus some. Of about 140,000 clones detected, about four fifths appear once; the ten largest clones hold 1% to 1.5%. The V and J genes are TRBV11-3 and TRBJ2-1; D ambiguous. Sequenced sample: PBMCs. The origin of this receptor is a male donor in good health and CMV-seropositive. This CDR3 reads CASSLRSGNEQFF. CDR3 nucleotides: TGTGCCAGCAGCTTACGGTCCGGCAATGAGCAGTTCTTC.